This T cell receptor beta chain was recovered during a study of T cell repertoires in cytomegalovirus infection. The study's findings and limits: HLA-C-restricted CMV-specific TCR beta clonotypes prevailed in the ex vivo response.

TCRdb called the reads again in MiXCR, with one record for every CDR3 protein. Among about 80,000 distinct CDR3 sequences listed, about 3.8% were seen once. The table lists this clonotype with many counts. Its antigen is unidentified. Germline CDR1 and CDR2: SGHVS and FQNEAQ. CDR3 length equals 17 residues. V was clipped by 1 base and J by 5 bases; unmatched bases: 13. The chain couples TRBV7-8 to TRBJ2-5; TRBD1 agrees at 7 bases. The TCR was taken from a human donor in good health (CMV status not recorded). Some clones in this sample may be carry-over from other donors' samples. Sample: PBMCs. The CDR3 DNA sequence: TGTGCCAGCAGCTTAGGGGGTCGGGACAGCCTGCGCGAGACCCAGTACTTC. This codes for CASSLGGRDSLRETQYF. Together with reference TRBV7-8 and TRBJ2-5, the CDR3 gives the full variable domain: GAGVSQSPRYKVAKRGQDVALRCDPISGHVSLFWYQQALGQGPEFLTYFQNEAQLDKSGLPSDRFFAERPEGSVSTLKIQRTQQEDSAVYLCASSLGGRDSLRETQYFGPGTRLLVL.